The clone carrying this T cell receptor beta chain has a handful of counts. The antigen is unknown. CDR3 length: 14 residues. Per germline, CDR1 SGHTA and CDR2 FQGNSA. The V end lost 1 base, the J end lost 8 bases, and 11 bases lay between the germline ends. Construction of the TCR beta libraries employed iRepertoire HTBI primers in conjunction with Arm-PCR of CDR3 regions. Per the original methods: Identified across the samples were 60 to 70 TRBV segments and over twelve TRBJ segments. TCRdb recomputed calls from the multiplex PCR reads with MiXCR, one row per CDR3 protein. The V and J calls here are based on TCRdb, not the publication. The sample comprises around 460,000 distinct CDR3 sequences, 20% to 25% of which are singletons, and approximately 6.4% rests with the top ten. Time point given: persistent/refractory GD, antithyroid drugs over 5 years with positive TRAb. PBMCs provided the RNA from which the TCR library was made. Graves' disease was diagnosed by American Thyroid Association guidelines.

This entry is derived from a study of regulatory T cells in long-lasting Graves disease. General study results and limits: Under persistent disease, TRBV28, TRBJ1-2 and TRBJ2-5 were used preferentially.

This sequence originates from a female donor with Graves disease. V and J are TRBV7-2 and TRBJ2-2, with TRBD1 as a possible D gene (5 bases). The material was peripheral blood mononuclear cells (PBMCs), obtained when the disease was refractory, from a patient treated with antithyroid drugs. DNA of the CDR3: TGTGCCAGCAGCTTAGTTGGGGCTTCTGGGGAGCTGTTTTTT. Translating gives CASSLVGASGELFF.